The 30 T cell receptor beta chains given below trace back to one sample, sequenced in a study of identical twins (dated by TCRdb to between 2015 and 2016). Library construction relied on 5' RACE. The reads were generated on an Illumina HiSeq 2000. The public reads were reanalyzed by TCRdb: fastp trimming at Q25, MiXCR alignment, in-frame beta chains only. Each record represents a unique CDR3 protein, reported with the most common genes and DNA among its rows. The sample table contains about 280,000 distinct CDR3 sequences; only one count was recorded for under 9.5% of them. The ten biggest clones cover approximately 2% of the sample. This sample also appeared in a second study, on yellow fever vaccine responses in identical twins.

The sequencing input was memory (CD45RO+) T cells sorted from blood. The cell subset or site label, read with the paper, signifies: CD45RO+ enriched T cells. The receptors originated from a woman aged 18-35 years in good health.

This clonotype came up many times. The rearrangement uses TRBV12-3 or TRBV12-4 and TRBJ1-5, with a tentative D call TRBD1 (5 bases). This CDR3 is 14 amino acids long. V gave up 7 bases and J gave up 0 bases, with 10 bases separating them. This CDR3 is CASKSGVSNQPQHF. CDR3 coding DNA: TGTGCCAGCAAGTCGGGGGTTAGCAATCAGCCCCAGCATTTT.

The chain carries TRBV7-6 and TRBJ2-5, with 7 bases matching TRBD2. With V trimmed by 3 bases and J by 5 bases, 15 bases remained unmatched. Germline V gene lookup returns CDR1 SGHVS and CDR2 FNYEAQ. The CDR3 is 17 residues long. CDR3 sequence reads: CASSFWRESPVAETQYF. The CDR3 nucleotides are TGTGCCAGCAGCTTTTGGCGGGAGTCTCCGGTTGCGGAGACCCAGTACTTC.

The CDR3 loop reads CATSDQALGAYNEQFF. The CDR3 DNA follows: TGTGCCACCAGTGATCAAGCCCTGGGGGCCTACAATGAGCAGTTCTTC. This sequence joins TRBV24-1 and TRBJ2-1, with D perhaps being TRBD1 or TRBD2 (5 bases each). The V and J ends lost 3 bases and 2 bases respectively, with 13 bases between them. The CDR3 is 16 residues long. CDR1 is KGHDR, CDR2 SFDVKD, per germline.

This clonotype appeared many times. This rearrangement joins TRBV28 to TRBJ1-6, with 7 bases lining up with TRBD1. The V segment lost 5 bases and the J segment 8 bases; nucleotides outside the gene matches: 3. The CDR3 runs 13 residues. Per germline, CDR1 MDHEN and CDR2 SYDVKM. The CDR3 is CASSRDRDSPLHF. As DNA, the CDR3 is TGTGCCAGCAGTCGTGACAGGGATTCACCCCTCCACTTT. Filled out from reference TRBV28 and TRBJ1-6, the complete variable domain reads DVKVTQSSRYLVKRTGEKVFLECVQDMDHENMFWYRQDPGLGLRLIYFSYDVKMKEKGDIPEGYSVSREKKERFSLILESASTNQTSMYLCASSRDRDSPLHFGNGTRLTVT.

There are a few counts of this clonotype. CDR3 amino acids: CASSGERGGSNEQFF. CDR3 coding DNA: TGTGCCAGCAGCGGGGAGCGGGGGGGTTCCAATGAGCAGTTCTTC. This chain uses TRBV7-9 with TRBJ2-1; 10 nucleotides align to TRBD2. CDR3 length: 15 amino acids. The V gene end was trimmed by 5 bases and the J gene end by 6 bases; junction bases not matched to a gene: 7. CDR1 and CDR2 from the germline V gene are SEHNR and FQNEAQ (reference sequence).

This clonotype was recorded at least ten times. The V gene is TRBV4-2, the J gene TRBJ1-4; D remains unclear. Germline V gives CDR1 LGHNA, CDR2 YNFKEQ. Trimming pared 4 bases from V and 4 bases from J, leaving 13 bases between. The CDR3 spans 15 residues. The CDR3 sequence is CASSPVETSNEKLFF. The CDR3 DNA reads TGTGCCAGCAGCCCTGTCGAGACAAGTAATGAAAAACTGTTTTTT.

At least ten counts were recorded for this clonotype. The chain recombines TRBV7-3 with TRBJ2-1; TRBD1 agrees at 7 bases. The CDR3 length is 14 residues. The junction had 8 bases not matched to a gene; V was cut back by 5 bases and J by 7 bases. Germline assignment: CDR1 SGHTA and CDR2 FQGTGA. This CDR3 is CASSVGTARNEQFF. CDR3 coding DNA: TGTGCCAGCAGCGTCGGGACAGCCAGGAATGAGCAGTTCTTC.

The chain recombines TRBV9 with TRBJ2-6, with D unresolved. Germline values: CDR1 SGDLS, CDR2 YYNGEE. The CDR3 runs to 15 residues. V was clipped by 1 base and J by 0 bases, with 5 bases between them. The CDR3 sequence is CASSVMASGANVLTF. The CDR3, as DNA: TGTGCCAGCAGCGTAATGGCCTCTGGGGCCAACGTCCTGACTTTC. The full variable domain, its missing parts supplied by reference TRBV9 and TRBJ2-6, is DSGVTQTPKHLITATGQRVTLRCSPRSGDLSVYWYQQSLDQGLQFLIQYYNGEERAKGNILERFSAQQFPDLHSELNLSSLELGDSALYFCASSVMASGANVLTFGAGSRLTVL.

This rearrangement joins TRBV2 to TRBJ2-7; 7 bases are a match to TRBD1. CDR1 and CDR2 (germline): SNHLY, FYNNEI. CDR3 length: 15 amino acids. V dropped 8 bases and J dropped 0; count of bases not matched to a gene: 10. For the CDR3, the DNA is TGTGCCAGCGGCGATCCAGGGGGTTTCTCCTACGAGCAGTACTTC. It specifies CASGDPGGFSYEQYF.

The table lists this clonotype with a few counts. This chain's CDR3 is CASSLGLPSSYNEQFF. In DNA, the CDR3 is TGTGCCAGCAGCCTTGGACTACCGAGCTCCTACAATGAGCAGTTCTTC. The gene calls are TRBV3-1 and TRBJ2-1; tentatively, D is TRBD2 (6 bases). CDR1 and CDR2 (germline): LGHDT, YNNKEL (reference sequence). V was trimmed by 4 bases and J by 0 bases, leaving 13 bases between them. This CDR3 is 16 amino acids long.

There are a few counts of this clonotype. This chain connects TRBV28 to TRBJ2-7; D may correspond to TRBD1 or TRBD2 (5 bases each). In germline, CDR1 is MDHEN, CDR2 SYDVKM. This CDR3 has 14 amino acids. V was trimmed by 5 bases and J by 3 bases, leaving 14 bases between them. The CDR3 sequence is CASSSRGVLYEQYF. The CDR3, as DNA: TGTGCCAGCAGTAGCCGAGGGGTACTCTACGAGCAGTACTTC.

The chain carries TRBV6-1 and TRBJ2-7; TRBD2 might be the D (6 bases). CDR1 MNHNS and CDR2 SASEGT come from the germline V gene. The CDR3 covers 14 residues. Trimming took 3 bases from V and 2 from J, leaving 11 bases between them. The CDR3: CASSDLADTYEQYF. In DNA, the CDR3 is TGTGCCAGCAGTGATTTAGCGGACACCTACGAGCAGTACTTC.

This clonotype was seen ten or more times. CDR3 loop: CATAHNRAIKNNEQFF. CDR3 bases: TGTGCCACAGCACACAACCGCGCAATTAAAAACAATGAGCAGTTCTTC. The chain has TRBV10-3 and TRBJ2-1; D unresolved. Germline V gives CDR1 ENHRY, CDR2 SYGVKD. Between the trimmed V and J ends, which lost 10 bases and 5 bases, there was a span of 24 bases. The CDR3 is made up of 16 amino acids.

Of note for this clonotype: Likely a read error: the CDR3 ends without its conserved phenylalanine or tryptophan. The DNA is omitted, as the CDR3 cannot be located on it reliably, and the CDR3 follows TCRdb's listing. The chain couples TRBV7-2 to TRBJ2-3. The germline V gene encodes CDR1 SGHTA and CDR2 FQGNSA. The CDR3 length equals 13 residues, ends included. This chain's CDR3 is CASSSTPTRLLFI.

The chain employs TRBV19 and TRBJ2-2; TRBD1 matches at 9 bases. The V gene end was trimmed by 10 bases and the J gene end by 4 bases; junction bases not matched to a gene: 10. The CDR3 has 15 residues. The germline V gene encodes CDR1 LNHDA and CDR2 SQIVND (reference sequence). In DNA form, the CDR3 reads TGTGCCACTAAGGAGGGGGACAGGGTCACCGGGGAGCTGTTTTTT. It specifies CATKEGDRVTGELFF. Filled out from reference TRBV19 and TRBJ2-2, the complete variable domain reads DGGITQSPKYLFRKEGQNVTLSCEQNLNHDAMYWYRQDPGQGLRLIYYSQIVNDFQKGDIAEGYSVSREKKESFPLTVTSAQKNPTAFYLCATKEGDRVTGELFFGEGSRLTVL.

V and J are TRBV7-9 and TRBJ2-7; 14 nucleotides align to TRBD2. From germline, CDR1 is SEHNR and CDR2 FQNEAQ (reference sequence). The CDR3 consists of 14 residues. With V trimmed by 7 bases and J by 9 bases, 8 bases remained unmatched. The CDR3 sequence: CASTLTSGRAAQYF. As DNA, the CDR3 is TGTGCCAGCACCTTGACTAGCGGGAGGGCCGCGCAGTACTTC.

This clonotype was seen repeatedly, ten times or more. The chain joins TRBV29-1 to TRBJ2-3; D possibly corresponds to TRBD2 (7 bases). The CDR3 contains 15 residues. Germline V lookup: CDR1 SQVTM, CDR2 ANQGSEA. V dropped 7 bases and J dropped 5 bases, with 22 bases sitting between them. The CDR3 region is CSAALGGGLRDTQYF. As DNA, the CDR3 is TGCAGCGCCGCCCTCGGCGGGGGCCTCAGAGATACGCAGTATTTT.

This clonotype showed up many times. The rearrangement uses TRBV28 and TRBJ2-3, with 9 positions matching TRBD1. The CDR3 consists of 15 residues. V lost 6 bases, J lost 4 bases, and 8 bases stayed unmatched. Germline assignment: CDR1 MDHEN and CDR2 SYDVKM. CDR3 sequence reads: CASSSGTGRADTQYF. DNA of the CDR3: TGTGCCAGCAGCTCCGGGACAGGGAGAGCAGATACGCAGTATTTT. The entire variable domain, with the rest obtained from reference TRBV28 and TRBJ2-3, is as follows: DVKVTQSSRYLVKRTGEKVFLECVQDMDHENMFWYRQDPGLGLRLIYFSYDVKMKEKGDIPEGYSVSREKKERFSLILESASTNQTSMYLCASSSGTGRADTQYFGPGTRLTVL.

This clonotype was counted only a few times. The genes are TRBV3-1 and TRBJ2-5; 10 bases are shared with TRBD1. The CDR3 consists of 15 residues. Germline assignment: CDR1 LGHDT and CDR2 YNNKEL (reference sequence). V gave up 7 bases and J gave up 0 bases; unmatched junction bases: 5. CDR3: CASTPGQGDQETQYF. CDR3 nucleotide sequence: TGTGCCAGCACCCCCGGACAGGGGGACCAAGAGACCCAGTACTTC.

This clonotype was seen ten or more times. The chain couples TRBV15 to TRBJ2-2; D call uncertain. The CDR3 spans 16 residues. The germline gives CDR1 LNHNV, CDR2 YYDKDF (reference sequence). The V gene lost 7 bases and the J gene lost 0 bases, with 15 bases spanning the gap. In DNA, the CDR3 is TGTGCCACCACCCCCACCTGGGGATCGAACACCGGGGAGCTGTTTTTT. Amino acids: CATTPTWGSNTGELFF. Full variable domain (outside the CDR3, taken from reference TRBV15 and TRBJ2-2): DAMVIQNPRYQVTQFGKPVTLSCSQTLNHNVMYWYQQKSSQAPKLLFHYYDKDFNNEADTPDNFQSRRPNTSFCFLDIRSPGLGDTAMYLCATTPTWGSNTGELFFGEGSRLTVL.

The rearrangement joins TRBV18 to TRBJ2-2; D is undetermined. The CDR3 is 14 amino acids. V lost 6 bases and J 7 bases, leaving 15 bases between the germline ends. Germline CDR1 reads KGHSH; CDR2 reads LQKENI. CDR3 coding DNA: TGTGCCAGCTCCTCCGATCAAGGCGGCGGGGAGCTGTTTTTT. Its translation is CASSSDQGGGELFF.

The V gene is TRBV5-1, the J gene TRBJ2-4, with TRBD1 identical over 12 bases. In germline, CDR1 is SGHRS, CDR2 YFSETQ. The CDR3 spans 16 residues. J lost 5 bases, V lost 4 bases, and 7 bases had no gene match. This chain's CDR3 is CASSPGQGAGENIQYF. The CDR3, as DNA: TGCGCCAGCAGCCCGGGACAGGGGGCGGGCGAAAACATTCAGTACTTC.

The chain uses TRBV28 and TRBJ1-2, with TRBD1 matching over 7 bases. The CDR3 totals 14 residues. V lost 6 bases to trimming and J lost 2 bases; unmatched junction nucleotides: 6. Germline values: CDR1 MDHEN, CDR2 SYDVKM. The CDR3 bases are TGTGCCAGCAGACGGGACAGCCGGAACTATGGCTACACCTTC. Translation: CASRRDSRNYGYTF.

For this clonotype: This is likely a read error, given that the CDR3 carries no conserved phenylalanine or tryptophan at its end. The DNA is omitted, as the CDR3 cannot be located on it reliably, and the CDR3 follows TCRdb's listing. This sequence joins TRBV2 and TRBJ1-1; TRBD1, the table's D call, lacks a check against the DNA. The CDR3 has 12 amino acids, counting both end residues. Germline V lookup: CDR1 SNHLY, CDR2 FYNNEI. The CDR3 sequence is CASTIPSGPIDV.

The V gene is TRBV6-2 or TRBV6-3, the J gene TRBJ2-7; possibly TRBD1 for D (5 bases). Looked up from germline, CDR1 is MNHEY and CDR2 is SVGEGT. V gave up 5 bases and J gave up 6 bases, with 11 bases separating them. The CDR3 is made up of 12 amino acids. CDR3 in amino acids: CASSSRVFEQYV. The CDR3 DNA follows: TGTGCCAGCAGTAGCAGGGTGTTCGAGCAGTACGTC.

This clonotype was seen many times. This rearrangement joins TRBV9 to TRBJ2-2; the match to TRBD2 covers 9 bases. The germline V gene has CDR1 SGDLS and CDR2 YYNGEE. This CDR3 spans 16 amino acids. The V and J ends lost 2 bases and 7 bases, in that order; junction bases with no gene match: 9. The chain's CDR3 is CASSVGLASVYGELFF. The DNA for the CDR3 is TGTGCCAGCAGCGTCGGACTAGCGAGTGTGTACGGGGAGCTGTTTTTT.

This clonotype was counted ten times or more. V usage is TRBV5-1 and J usage is TRBJ1-2, with TRBD1 matching 8 bases. This CDR3 comprises 12 residues. The J segment lost 6 bases and the V segment lost 4 bases, leaving 2 bases of the junction unmatched. Germline CDR1 SGHRS, CDR2 YFSETQ. CDR3 in DNA: TGCGCCAGCAGCCAGGACAGGGATGGCTACACCTTC. This encodes CASSQDRDGYTF.

This clonotype was observed a handful of times. The V call is TRBV20-1, the J call TRBJ1-1, with D maybe TRBD1 (5 bases). CDR3 length: 12 amino acids. Between the trimmed V and J ends, which lost 6 bases and 1 base, there was a span of 9 bases. Germline V lookup: CDR1 DFQATT, CDR2 SNEGSKA (reference sequence). The CDR3 sequence is CSARDGNTEAFF. DNA of the CDR3: TGCAGTGCCCGGGACGGGAACACTGAAGCTTTCTTT.

This clonotype appeared a few times. The V and J genes are TRBV6-5 and TRBJ2-2; TRBD1 agrees at 8 bases. The CDR3 contains 14 residues. The trim removed 2 bases at V and 6 bases at J, leaving 2 bases unmatched. CDR1 MNHEY and CDR2 SVGAGI come from the germline V gene. Written as DNA, the CDR3 is TGTGCCAGCAGTTACGACAGGGGCCCCGGGGAGCTGTTTTTT. Its translation is CASSYDRGPGELFF.

The chain carries TRBV29-1 and TRBJ2-7; unclear D gene. This CDR3 comprises 12 residues. Germline lookup yields CDR1 SQVTM and CDR2 ANQGSEA. The CDR3 spells CRDIWVRYEQYV. The CDR3 DNA follows: TGCAGAGATATATGGGTTCGGTACGAGCAGTACGTC.